This TCR beta chain was sequenced for a study of T-cell memory formation after mild COVID-19 (dated by TCRdb to the early 2020s). Some background on the complete study: TCR sequence clusters from the two donors were found to be largely donor specific. In a couple of donors, T-cell clones that expanded and contracted after mild COVID-19 were followed by sequencing TCRalpha and TCRbeta repertoires longitudinally. Two young, previously healthy adult volunteers made up the cohort, one male and one female.

V ends up 7 bases short and J 5 bases short, with an unmatched junction base count of 7. The germline V gene (reference sequence) specifies MNHNY as CDR1 and SVGAGI as CDR2. The CDR3 sequence holds 13 residues, the cysteine and phenylalanine included. CDR3 DNA is the only sequence kept; it has 39 bases, read in frame from the first base. To note about this clonotype: No antigen is known for it. Base quality data are lacking; no much larger clone is found one base away.

Ficoll-Paque density gradient centrifugation was the method used to isolate PBMCs. Sequencing used an Illumina NovaSeq 6000. TCRalpha and TCRbeta cDNA libraries were built by 5'RACE with constant-segment primers, adding sample barcodes and unique molecular identifiers. RNA was extracted from every sample with Trizol reagent. Library amplification was performed in two PCR steps, and a second sample barcode and Illumina TruSeq adapters were introduced in the second step. Libraries were sequenced on an Illumina NovaSeq with 2 x 150 bp paired-end reads. The original methods were these. Reads were demultiplexed and collapsed into UMI-guided consensus sequences with migec v1.2.7. Using mixcr v2.1.11, UMI consensuses were aligned to TRA and TRB V and J templates and then assembled into clonotypes. Clonotypes were classified as expanded or contracted when called significant by both edgeR and NoisET, with noise models trained on biological replicates. For edgeR calls, a false discovery rate-adjusted p below 0.01 and a log2 fold-change threshold of 1 were applied. PCA with hierarchical clustering of max-normalized trajectories of the 1000 most abundant clonotypes was used as exploratory dynamics analysis. Separately sequenced CD4+ and CD8+ repertoires were used to assign the CD4 or CD8 phenotype of responding clones. TCRdb applied fastp at Q25 and MiXCR to the public reads, then kept only in-frame beta chains. Entries that share a CDR3 protein sequence are merged under the most common genes and DNA. The V and J calls, along with clone size, are taken from TCRdb and not from the paper's own processing. The sample yields more than 100,000 distinct CDR3 sequences; approximately 6.2% were counted once. The top ten hold roughly 2% of the sample.

General findings and caveats noted by the study authors: SARS-CoV-2 specificity of the second-wave clones peaking on day 37 was not confirmed. Some responding clones were detected in pre-infection memory, suggesting pre-existing cross-reactive memory T cells joined the SARS-CoV-2 response. Only a couple of mild cases were covered by the study, and larger cohorts that include severe cases with pre-infection samples were considered necessary. Balanced CD4/CD8 phenotypes were observed for clones contracting from day 15 to 85, whereas a bias towards CD4+ was observed for a second wave of clones expanding from day 15 to 37. Contracting CD4+ clones appeared mostly in the CM and EM memory subsets, whereas CD8+ clones were enriched in EMRA.

The receptor chain draws on TRBV6-6 and TRBJ2-7, with TRBD1 matching 8 junction bases. The TCR originated in an adult woman who had mild COVID-19 (a few samples of this study predate the infection). The sample titles of this study are shuffled in the database, so cell type and time point are left out; the donor was told from shared clones. The source material was PBMCs or a T cell subset sorted from them (not recorded which). The DNA is TGTGCCAGCACCCCCGACAGGGGCAACGAGCAGTACTTC. This yields the protein CASTPDRGNEQYF.